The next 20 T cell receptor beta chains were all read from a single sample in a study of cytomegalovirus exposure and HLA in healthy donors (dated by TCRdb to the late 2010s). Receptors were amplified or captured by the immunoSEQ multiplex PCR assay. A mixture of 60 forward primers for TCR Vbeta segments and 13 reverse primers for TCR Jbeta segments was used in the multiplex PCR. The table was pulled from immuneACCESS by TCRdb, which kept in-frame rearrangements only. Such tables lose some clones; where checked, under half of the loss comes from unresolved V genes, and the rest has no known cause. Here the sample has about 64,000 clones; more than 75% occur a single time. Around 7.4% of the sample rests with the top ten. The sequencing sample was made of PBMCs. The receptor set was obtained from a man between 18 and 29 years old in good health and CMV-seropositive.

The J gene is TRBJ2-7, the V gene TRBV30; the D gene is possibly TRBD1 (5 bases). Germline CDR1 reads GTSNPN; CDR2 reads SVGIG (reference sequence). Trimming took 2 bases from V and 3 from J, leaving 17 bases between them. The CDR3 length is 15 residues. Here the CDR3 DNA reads TGTGCCTGGAGTCCCTGGGGCTTACAAGACTACGAGCAGTACTTC. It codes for CAWSPWGLQDYEQYF.

CDR3 region: CASSFPGQSSYGYTF. In DNA form, the CDR3 reads TGTGCCAGCAGCTTTCCAGGGCAGTCCAGCTATGGCTACACCTTC. The chain combines TRBV7-9 with TRBJ1-2; D might be TRBD1 (5 bases). V was shortened by 3 bases and J by 4 bases, with 15 bases between the two germline ends. The germline V gene has CDR1 SEHNR and CDR2 FQNEAQ (reference sequence). There are 15 residues in the CDR3.

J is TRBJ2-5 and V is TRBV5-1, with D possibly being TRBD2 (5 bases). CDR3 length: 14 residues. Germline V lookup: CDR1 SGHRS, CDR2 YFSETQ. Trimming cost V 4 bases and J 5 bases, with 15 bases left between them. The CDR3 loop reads CASSIDGEWETQYF. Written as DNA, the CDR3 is TGCGCCAGCAGCATCGACGGGGAGTGGGAGACCCAGTACTTC.

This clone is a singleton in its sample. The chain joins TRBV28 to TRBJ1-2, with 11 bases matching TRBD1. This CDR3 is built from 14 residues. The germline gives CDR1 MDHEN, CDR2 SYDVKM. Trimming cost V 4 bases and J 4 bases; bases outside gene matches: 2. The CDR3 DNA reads TGTGCCAGCAGTTCTGGGACAGGGGGCTATGGCTACACCTTC. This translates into CASSSGTGGYGYTF.

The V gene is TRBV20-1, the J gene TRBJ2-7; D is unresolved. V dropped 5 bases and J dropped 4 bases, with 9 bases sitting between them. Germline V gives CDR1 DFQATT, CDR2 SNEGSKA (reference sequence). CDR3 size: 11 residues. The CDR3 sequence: CSAYDGYEQYF. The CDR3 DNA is TGCAGTGCTTATGACGGGTACGAGCAGTACTTC.

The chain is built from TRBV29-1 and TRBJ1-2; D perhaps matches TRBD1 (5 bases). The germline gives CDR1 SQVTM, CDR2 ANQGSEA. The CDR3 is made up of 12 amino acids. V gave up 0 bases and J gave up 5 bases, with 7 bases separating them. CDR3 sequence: CSVEEQGYGYTF. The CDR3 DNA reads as TGCAGCGTTGAAGAGCAGGGATATGGCTACACCTTC.

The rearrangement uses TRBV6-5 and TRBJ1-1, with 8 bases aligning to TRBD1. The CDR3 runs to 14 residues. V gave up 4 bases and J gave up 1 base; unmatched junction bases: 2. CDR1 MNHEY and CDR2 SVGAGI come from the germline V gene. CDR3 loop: CASSSDRENTEAFF. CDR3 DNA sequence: TGTGCCAGCAGTTCGGACAGGGAGAACACTGAAGCTTTCTTT.

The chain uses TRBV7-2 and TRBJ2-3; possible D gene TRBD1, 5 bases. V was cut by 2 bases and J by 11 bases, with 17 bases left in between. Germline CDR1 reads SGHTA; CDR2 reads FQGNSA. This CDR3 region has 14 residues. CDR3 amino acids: CASSLMGIIQGQYF. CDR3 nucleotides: TGTGCCAGCAGCTTAATGGGTATCATCCAGGGGCAGTATTTT.

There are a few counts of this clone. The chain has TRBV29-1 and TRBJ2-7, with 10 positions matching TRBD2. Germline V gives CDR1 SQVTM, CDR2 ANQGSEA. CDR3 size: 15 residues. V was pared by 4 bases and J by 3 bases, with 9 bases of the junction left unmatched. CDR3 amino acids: CSVGGRTSGDYEQYF. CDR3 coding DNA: TGCAGCGTTGGGGGCCGGACTAGCGGAGACTACGAGCAGTACTTC.

The CDR3 nucleotides read TGTGCCAGCAGGGCAGGGGGTAGATATGGCTACACCTTC. It codes for CASRAGGRYGYTF. This chain joins TRBV21-1 and TRBJ1-2; the D call of TRBD1 is as the table states it, not checked on the DNA. TRBV21-1 is an annotated pseudogene. The length of the CDR3 is 13 residues.

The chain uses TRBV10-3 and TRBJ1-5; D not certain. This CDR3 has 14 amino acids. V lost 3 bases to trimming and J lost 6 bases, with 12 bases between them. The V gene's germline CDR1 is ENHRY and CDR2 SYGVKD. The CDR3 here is CAISESDTSQPQHF. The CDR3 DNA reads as TGTGCCATCAGTGAAAGTGACACGAGTCAGCCCCAGCATTTT.

CDR3 region: CASSRGTGEVYEQYF. CDR3 nucleotides: TGTGCCAGCAGCCGTGGGACAGGGGAAGTCTACGAGCAGTACTTC. The gene calls are TRBV5-6 and TRBJ2-7; 10 nucleotides line up with TRBD1. The V segment lost 4 bases and the J segment 3 bases; nucleotides outside the gene matches: 7. Germline lookup yields CDR1 SGHDT and CDR2 YYEEEE. The CDR3 length is 15 residues.

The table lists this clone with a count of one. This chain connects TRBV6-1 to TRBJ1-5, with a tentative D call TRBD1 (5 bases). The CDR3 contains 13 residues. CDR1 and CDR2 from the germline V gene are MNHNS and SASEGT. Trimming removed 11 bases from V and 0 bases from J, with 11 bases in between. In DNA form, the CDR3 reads TGTGCCGCCGGACAAAATAGCAATCAGCCCCAGCATTTT. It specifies CAAGQNSNQPQHF.

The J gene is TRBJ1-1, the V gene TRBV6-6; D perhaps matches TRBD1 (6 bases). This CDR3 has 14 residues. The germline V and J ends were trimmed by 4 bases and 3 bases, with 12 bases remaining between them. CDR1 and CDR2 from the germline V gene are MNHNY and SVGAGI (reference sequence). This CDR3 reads CASSSPGQYTEAFF. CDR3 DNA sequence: TGTGCCAGCAGTTCCCCTGGACAGTACACTGAAGCTTTCTTT.

CDR3 loop: CSVRLAEEWNEQFF. CDR3 bases: TGCAGCGTTAGACTAGCGGAAGAATGGAATGAGCAGTTCTTC. The V call is TRBV29-1, the J call TRBJ2-1; 9 nucleotides match TRBD2. Germline-derived CDR1 and CDR2 are SQVTM and ANQGSEA. Germline trimming cut 5 bases from V and 7 bases from J; bases unmatched to any gene: 9. CDR3 size: 14 residues.

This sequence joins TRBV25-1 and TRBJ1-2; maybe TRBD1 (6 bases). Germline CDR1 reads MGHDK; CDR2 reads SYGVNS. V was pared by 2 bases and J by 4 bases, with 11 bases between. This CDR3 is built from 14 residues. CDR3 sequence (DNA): TGTGCCAGCAGTGAAGACAGGCCAACCTATGGCTACACCTTC. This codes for CASSEDRPTYGYTF.

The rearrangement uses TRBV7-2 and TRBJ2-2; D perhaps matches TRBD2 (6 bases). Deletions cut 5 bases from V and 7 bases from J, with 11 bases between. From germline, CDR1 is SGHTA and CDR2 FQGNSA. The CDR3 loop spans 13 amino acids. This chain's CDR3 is CASSVGEVGELFF. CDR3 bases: TGTGCCAGCAGCGTCGGGGAGGTCGGGGAGCTGTTTTTT.

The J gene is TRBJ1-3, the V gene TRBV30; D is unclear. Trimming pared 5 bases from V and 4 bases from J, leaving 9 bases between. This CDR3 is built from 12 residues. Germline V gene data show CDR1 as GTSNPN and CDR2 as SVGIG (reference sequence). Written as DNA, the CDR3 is TGTGCCTGGGATCCACAGGGAAACACCATATATTTT. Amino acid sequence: CAWDPQGNTIYF.

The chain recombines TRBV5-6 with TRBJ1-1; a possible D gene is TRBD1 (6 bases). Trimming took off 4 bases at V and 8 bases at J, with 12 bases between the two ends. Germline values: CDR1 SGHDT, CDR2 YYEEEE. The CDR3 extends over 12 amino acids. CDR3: CASSTGQLEAFF. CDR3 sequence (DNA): TGTGCCAGCAGCACAGGACAGCTGGAAGCTTTCTTT. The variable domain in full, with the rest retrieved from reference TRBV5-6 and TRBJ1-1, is DAGVTQSPTHLIKTRGQQVTLRCSPKSGHDTVSWYQQALGQGPQFIFQYYEEEERQRGNFPDRFSGHQFPNYSSELNVNALLLGDSALYLCASSTGQLEAFFGQGTRLTVV.

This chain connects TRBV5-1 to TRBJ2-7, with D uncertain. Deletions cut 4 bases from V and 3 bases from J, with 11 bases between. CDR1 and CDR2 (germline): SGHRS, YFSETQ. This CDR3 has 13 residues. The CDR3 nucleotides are TGCGCCAGCAGCCCATTCACGGGCTACGAGCAGTACTTC. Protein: CASSPFTGYEQYF.